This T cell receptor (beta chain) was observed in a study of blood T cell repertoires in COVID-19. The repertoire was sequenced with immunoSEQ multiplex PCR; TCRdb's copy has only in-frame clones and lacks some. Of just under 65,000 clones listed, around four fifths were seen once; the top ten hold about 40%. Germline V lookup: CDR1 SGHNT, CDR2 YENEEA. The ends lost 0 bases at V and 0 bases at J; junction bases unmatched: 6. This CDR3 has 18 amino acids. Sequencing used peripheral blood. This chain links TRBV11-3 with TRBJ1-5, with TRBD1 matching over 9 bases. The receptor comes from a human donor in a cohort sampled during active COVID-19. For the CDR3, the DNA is TGTGCCAGCAGCTTAGATCTGGGACAGGGAGATAGCAATCAGCCCCAGCATTTT. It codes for CASSLDLGQGDSNQPQHF.